This T cell receptor (beta chain) was documented in a study of kidney transplant recipient with SARS-CoV-2 infection. This clonotype has ten or more counts. This CDR3 has 16 residues. V lost 6 bases and J 4 bases, leaving 22 bases between the germline ends. The germline CDR1 and CDR2 sequences are SGHDT and YYEEEE. One entry per CDR3 protein, called by TCRdb with MiXCR from the reads. The sample holds approximately 240,000 distinct CDR3 sequences, 29% seen once. This material consisted of a blood sample, taken at baseline and on day 111 from a kidney transplant recipient. V is TRBV5-6 and J is TRBJ1-2; no firm D call. The sequence came from a male patient in his 30s who had COVID-19 and was a kidney transplant recipient. Some of the T cells might come from the graft donor. CDR3: CASMTRNSRKTYGYTF. DNA of the CDR3: TGTGCCAGCATGACTCGCAATAGTCGAAAGACCTATGGCTACACCTTC.